The 26 T cell receptor beta chains presented below share a single source sample, sequenced in a study of response to subunit inactivated influenza vaccine. TCRdb processed the RT-PCR reads anew with MiXCR; each CDR3 protein has one entry. The repertoire includes about 520,000 distinct CDR3 sequences, around 25% of them detected once, and around 1.8% sits in the top ten. The source material was CD4+ T cells sorted from PBMCs, sampled around 5 days after vaccination. The source of these receptors is a man aged 50-59 years who received an inactivated influenza vaccine.

This clonotype was counted between two and nine times. The J gene is TRBJ2-7, the V gene TRBV20-1; D may be TRBD2 (5 bases). V was shortened by 5 bases and J by 4 bases, with 15 bases between the two germline ends. CDR1 DFQATT and CDR2 SNEGSKA come from the germline V gene (reference sequence). This CDR3 region has 13 residues. CDR3 DNA sequence: TGCAGTGCTGTCTTGGCGGGTCAATACGAGCAGTACTTC. Its protein product is CSAVLAGQYEQYF.

In its sample, this clonotype was seen many times. The chain employs TRBV18 and TRBJ2-7; 10 bases match TRBD2. Germline V gives CDR1 KGHSH, CDR2 LQKENI. With 3 bases clipped from V and 7 bases from J, the junction kept 9 bases outside the gene matches. This CDR3 spans 15 amino acids. This CDR3 is CASSPEREGMWEQYF. CDR3 bases: TGTGCCAGCTCACCCGAGCGGGAGGGGATGTGGGAGCAGTACTTC.

This clonotype was detected many times. The chain has TRBV20-1 and TRBJ2-1, with TRBD2 matching over 12 bases. The J segment lost 5 bases and the V segment lost 3 bases, leaving 14 bases of the junction unmatched. The CDR3 contains 18 residues. Germline values: CDR1 DFQATT, CDR2 SNEGSKA (reference sequence). As DNA, the CDR3 is TGCAGTGCTAGTTATGATCCTAGCGGGAGGGTTAAGGACAATGAGCAGTTCTTC. This codes for CSASYDPSGRVKDNEQFF.

V is TRBV3-1 and J is TRBJ2-7, with 10 bases fitting TRBD2. There are 15 residues in the CDR3. Germline assignment: CDR1 LGHDT and CDR2 YNNKEL (reference sequence). Trimming at V came to 2 bases and at J to 5 bases, leaving 6 bases not matched to a gene. Here the CDR3 reads CASSQLAGATNEQYF. DNA of the CDR3: TGTGCCAGCAGCCAACTAGCGGGGGCCACGAACGAGCAGTACTTC.

Turning to this clonotype: Germline and junction disagree at one end, which may indicate a read error. This rearrangement joins TRBV12-3 or TRBV12-4 to TRBJ2-7; D is unresolved. The CDR3 runs 12 residues. This CDR3 is CASSLVAGAPWF. In DNA, the CDR3 is TGTGCCAGCAGTTTAGTCGCAGGCGCACCCTGGTTC.

This clonotype was seen repeatedly, ten times or more. V gene TRBV20-1 combines with J gene TRBJ2-7, with TRBD2 matching 7 bases. The CDR3 is made up of 13 amino acids. From germline, CDR1 is DFQATT and CDR2 SNEGSKA (reference sequence). The J segment lost 2 bases and the V segment lost 5 bases, leaving 6 bases of the junction unmatched. CDR3 amino acids: CSAGLGDAYEQYF. CDR3 coding DNA: TGCAGTGCTGGACTAGGTGATGCCTACGAGCAGTACTTC.

The rearrangement uses TRBV10-3 and TRBJ2-7; tentatively, D is TRBD1 (5 bases). CDR1 is ENHRY, CDR2 SYGVKD, per germline. The V and J ends lost 7 bases and 4 bases respectively, with 17 bases between them. The CDR3 sequence is 14 residues long. CDR3 protein: CAITPSLQGYEQYF. DNA for the CDR3: TGTGCCATCACCCCGAGCCTCCAGGGATACGAGCAGTACTTC.

This clonotype occurred a few times. J is TRBJ2-2 and V is TRBV29-1, with TRBD1 matching 8 bases. This CDR3 spans 15 amino acids. The V and J ends lost 6 bases and 1 base, in that order; junction bases with no gene match: 7. From germline, CDR1 is SQVTM and CDR2 ANQGSEA. DNA of the CDR3: TGCAGCGTAGCTACCGGGACAGGGAACACCGGGGAGCTGTTTTTT. Residues: CSVATGTGNTGELFF.

This clonotype has just a few counts. In DNA form, the CDR3 reads TGTGCCAGCAGTCGGAGGGGGGGAATCAGCACAGATACGCAGTATTTT. Translated: CASSRRGGISTDTQYF. V and J are TRBV27 and TRBJ2-3, with D possibly TRBD2 on 7 matching bases. Trimming pared 5 bases from V and 0 bases from J, leaving 15 bases between. Germline assignment: CDR1 MNHEY and CDR2 SMNVEV (reference sequence). This CDR3 is built from 16 residues.

This clonotype was counted between two and nine times. The chain employs TRBV24-1 and TRBJ2-3; D may be TRBD1 or TRBD2 (5 bases each). V was clipped by 4 bases and J by 2 bases, with 9 bases between them. The CDR3 totals 14 residues. Germline CDR1 and CDR2: KGHDR and SFDVKD. For the CDR3, the DNA is TGTGCCACCAGTGACCCCGGGACCACAGATACGCAGTATTTT. Its protein product is CATSDPGTTDTQYF.

This clonotype was seen a few times. The rearrangement uses TRBV20-1 and TRBJ1-5; 8 bases fit TRBD1. V trimming: 1 base; J trimming: 3 bases; junction bases outside the gene matches: 5. Per the germline V gene, CDR1 is DFQATT and CDR2 is SNEGSKA (reference sequence). This CDR3 is 15 amino acids long. CDR3 coding DNA: TGCAGTGCTAGAGGGACAGGGTTTGTCAATCAGCCCCAGCATTTT. It encodes CSARGTGFVNQPQHF.

This clonotype appeared a few times. The chain is built from TRBV7-2 and TRBJ2-3; 8 positions agree with TRBD2. CDR1 and CDR2 from the germline V gene are SGHTA and FQGNSA. There are 15 residues in the CDR3. The trim removed 4 bases at V and 7 bases at J, leaving 10 bases unmatched. CDR3 sequence: CASSSPGLVLNTQYF. The CDR3 coding sequence is TGTGCCAGCAGCTCTCCGGGACTAGTTTTGAATACGCAGTATTTT.

The chain couples TRBV18 to TRBJ2-1; TRBD1 matches at 10 bases. After removal of 6 bases from V and 10 bases from J, the junction contained 12 bases not matched to a gene. Germline values: CDR1 KGHSH, CDR2 LQKENI. This CDR3 has 15 residues. Written as DNA, the CDR3 is TGTGCCAGCTCCCCGGGACAGGGGTTAGGTTTGGAGCAGTTCTTC. Residues: CASSPGQGLGLEQFF.

The chain links TRBV4-1 to TRBJ2-7; either TRBD1 or TRBD2 may fit D (6 bases each). The ends were cut back, 5 bases at V and 0 bases at J, with 14 bases in the middle. The CDR3 loop spans 15 amino acids. CDR1 is MGHRA, CDR2 YSYEKL, per germline. CDR3 region: CASSYLWGASYEQYF. The CDR3 DNA follows: TGCGCCAGCAGCTACCTGTGGGGGGCCTCCTACGAGCAGTACTTC.

This clonotype has a handful of counts. The V call is TRBV7-2, the J call TRBJ2-5; D tentatively reads TRBD1 or TRBD2 (5 bases each). In germline, CDR1 is SGHTA, CDR2 FQGNSA. This CDR3 region has 15 residues. Trimming removed 3 bases at V and 5 bases at J, with 16 bases between. The CDR3 sequence is CASSFQGAVRETQYF. For the CDR3, the DNA is TGTGCCAGCAGCTTTCAGGGAGCGGTGAGGGAGACCCAGTACTTC.

This clonotype was recorded a few times. This chain links TRBV27 with TRBJ1-1; D is perhaps TRBD1 (5 bases). CDR1 is MNHEY and CDR2 is SMNVEV in the germline V gene (reference sequence). The CDR3 has 13 residues. V lost 1 base and J lost 3, with 6 bases in between. The CDR3 DNA reads as TGTGCCAGCAGTTTATTCAGGGACACTGAAGCTTTCTTT. It is translated as CASSLFRDTEAFF.

V gene TRBV20-1 combines with J gene TRBJ2-1; TRBD2 agrees at 9 bases. V dropped 4 bases and J dropped 2; count of bases not matched to a gene: 9. CDR1 and CDR2 from the germline V gene are DFQATT and SNEGSKA (reference sequence). This CDR3 has 16 residues. The DNA of the CDR3 is TGCAGTGCTAAGGAGGCGGGGGGGCAGGCCTACAATGAGCAGTTCTTC. Translating gives CSAKEAGGQAYNEQFF.

The chain recombines TRBV7-2 with TRBJ2-5, with a tentative D call TRBD1 (5 bases). Germline loops: CDR1 SGHTA, CDR2 FQGNSA. V was pared by 5 bases and J by 1 base, with 11 bases between. The CDR3 consists of 14 residues. The CDR3 loop reads CASSHDRAQETQYF. In nucleotides, the CDR3 is TGTGCCAGCAGCCACGACAGAGCCCAAGAGACCCAGTACTTC.

This clonotype occurred a few times. The chain joins TRBV27 to TRBJ1-6; D is perhaps TRBD1 (5 bases). CDR3 length: 14 residues. The germline V gene encodes CDR1 MNHEY and CDR2 SMNVEV (reference sequence). V shed 6 bases and J shed 10 bases, with 16 bases lying between them. Here the CDR3 reads CASSLGGFQSPLHF. The CDR3 nucleotides are TGTGCCAGCAGCTTGGGGGGGTTTCAGTCACCCCTCCACTTT.

This clonotype was observed a handful of times. The chain links TRBV27 to TRBJ2-5; D may correspond to TRBD1 or TRBD2 (6 bases each). This CDR3 comprises 13 residues. Germline CDR1 and CDR2: MNHEY and SMNVEV (reference sequence). The V end lost 2 bases, the J end lost 9 bases, and 13 bases lay between the germline ends. CDR3 nucleotides: TGTGCCAGCAGTTTAGGGGGGCTGGGGTCCCAGTACTTC. Encoded protein: CASSLGGLGSQYF.

This clonotype was detected many times. J is TRBJ1-2 and V is TRBV4-2; unclear D gene. The V end lost 8 bases, the J end lost 2 bases, and 15 bases lay between the germline ends. There are 14 residues in the CDR3. The germline CDR1 and CDR2 sequences are LGHNA and YNFKEQ. CDR3 in DNA: TGTGCCAGCGGAGAATCTAATAGCAACTATGGCTACACCTTC. Protein sequence: CASGESNSNYGYTF.

This clonotype appeared many times. The V call is TRBV7-8, the J call TRBJ2-1; tentative D call: TRBD2 (6 bases). The CDR3 covers 19 residues. CDR1 and CDR2 (germline): SGHVS, FQNEAQ. V lost 4 bases and J 3 bases, leaving 25 bases between the germline ends. CDR3 residues: CASSSQVTVSGLVYNEQFF. In DNA, the CDR3 is TGTGCCAGCAGCTCTCAAGTCACGGTGAGCGGGTTGGTCTACAATGAGCAGTTCTTC.

The rearrangement uses TRBV15 and TRBJ1-1; no firm D call. Germline lookup yields CDR1 LNHNV and CDR2 YYDKDF (reference sequence). V was clipped by 0 bases and J by 6 bases, with 20 bases between them. The CDR3 has 17 residues. CDR3 amino acids: CATSRENIPSRHAEAFF. CDR3 nucleotide sequence: TGTGCCACCAGCAGAGAGAACATACCCAGTCGGCACGCTGAAGCTTTCTTT.

This clonotype was observed many times. The chain uses TRBV12-3 or TRBV12-4 and TRBJ1-1; 9 bases line up with TRBD1. With 6 bases clipped from V and 6 bases from J, the junction kept 11 bases outside the gene matches. The CDR3 covers 15 residues. DNA for the CDR3: TGTGCCAGCAGGGGCAAACAGGGGGCATACGCTGAAGCTTTCTTT. Translated: CASRGKQGAYAEAFF.

The V and J genes are TRBV19 and TRBJ1-2; unclear D gene. The CDR3 totals 14 residues. Germline V gene lookup returns CDR1 LNHDA and CDR2 SQIVND (reference sequence). Trimming stripped 3 bases from V and 0 bases from J, with 8 bases between. The DNA for the CDR3 is TGTGCCAGTAGTATGGGCAGGACTAACTATGGCTACACCTTC. This gives the protein CASSMGRTNYGYTF.

This clonotype has a count of ten or more. The chain combines TRBV7-2 with TRBJ2-7, with D perhaps given as TRBD1 or TRBD2 (5 bases each). Trimming removed 5 bases at V and 0 bases at J, with 11 bases between. There are 14 residues in the CDR3. Germline CDR1 SGHTA, CDR2 FQGNSA. DNA of the CDR3: TGTGCCAGCAGCCGGGACCGTTACTCCTACGAGCAGTACTTC. It encodes CASSRDRYSYEQYF.